One sample yielded the 21 T cell receptor beta chains listed below, sequenced in a study of blood T cell repertoires in COVID-19. The method was immunoSEQ multiplex PCR; TCRdb's version includes in-frame clones alone and lacks a portion of them. The sample contains approximately 120,000 clones, about 77% of which appear only once. Material: peripheral blood. The receptors were sampled from a human donor in a cohort sampled during active COVID-19.

V usage is TRBV28 and J usage is TRBJ2-3; the D gene is possibly TRBD2 (6 bases). The CDR3 has 15 residues. Germline V lookup: CDR1 MDHEN, CDR2 SYDVKM. V lost 10 bases and J 2 bases, leaving 19 bases between the germline ends. The CDR3 sequence is CATITRREYTDTQYF. The CDR3 DNA reads as TGTGCCACCATCACGAGGCGGGAATACACAGATACGCAGTATTTT.

This clone has just a few counts. The gene calls are TRBV7-2 and TRBJ1-3; 12 nucleotides align to TRBD1. CDR1 is SGHTA and CDR2 is FQGNSA in the germline V gene. The CDR3 runs to 17 residues. With V trimmed by 5 bases and J by 2 bases, 7 bases remained unmatched. The CDR3 DNA follows: TGTGCCAGCAGCCAAACCGGGACAGGGGGCACTGGAAACACCATATATTTT. This codes for CASSQTGTGGTGNTIYF.

The CDR3 loop reads CATIKAQAFSYEQYF. The CDR3 region has the DNA TGTGCGACGATTAAAGCCCAGGCCTTCTCCTACGAGCAGTACTTC. The chain is built from TRBV6-5 and TRBJ2-7; D is ambiguous. This CDR3 has 15 amino acids. Germline assignment: CDR1 MNHEY and CDR2 SVGAGI.

The CDR3 DNA sequence: TGTGCCAGCAGCCGAGGACAGTGGAATGAAGCTTTCTTT. This translates into CASSRGQWNEAFF. The chain joins TRBV11-2 to TRBJ1-1; maybe TRBD1 (6 bases). The germline V gene encodes CDR1 SGHAT and CDR2 FQNNGV. Deletions cut 5 bases from V and 7 bases from J, with 14 bases between. This CDR3 is 13 amino acids long.

The chain couples TRBV19 to TRBJ1-1; D might be TRBD1 (5 bases). The CDR3 contains 13 residues. V was cut by 5 bases and J by 1 base, with 8 bases left in between. Germline V gives CDR1 LNHDA, CDR2 SQIVND (reference sequence). The CDR3 DNA follows: TGTGCCAGTAGTGGGCAGGGGAACACTGAAGCTTTCTTT. It codes for CASSGQGNTEAFF.

V usage is TRBV7-9 and J usage is TRBJ2-5, with 8 nucleotides matching TRBD1. CDR1 is SEHNR, CDR2 FQNEAQ, per germline (reference sequence). The trim removed 3 bases at V and 5 bases at J, leaving 8 bases unmatched. The CDR3 extends over 15 amino acids. CDR3 DNA: TGTGCCAGCAGCTTCAGACAGGGGTCGGGGGAGACCCAGTACTTC. Its translation is CASSFRQGSGETQYF.

This sequence joins TRBV2 and TRBJ1-5, with unresolved D. Trimming shortened V by 5 bases and J by 0 bases, and 11 bases separated the two germline ends. CDR1 and CDR2 (germline): SNHLY, FYNNEI. This CDR3 is 15 amino acids long. The CDR3 DNA is TGTGCCAGCAGTTATCTCGCCGGTAGCAATCAGCCCCAGCATTTT. This encodes CASSYLAGSNQPQHF.

The chain links TRBV6-5 to TRBJ1-1, with 7 bases aligning to TRBD1. V dropped 5 bases and J dropped 8; count of bases not matched to a gene: 8. CDR1 and CDR2 from the germline V gene are MNHEY and SVGAGI. The length of the CDR3 is 13 residues. CDR3 bases: TGTGCCAGCAGTCTACAGGGGAAGTACGAAGCTTTCTTT. Protein product: CASSLQGKYEAFF.

This clone was seen once. The V gene is TRBV4-2, the J gene TRBJ2-1; tentatively, D is TRBD1 (6 bases). V lost 1 base to trimming and J lost 4 bases, with 14 bases between them. This CDR3 contains 16 residues. Germline V gene data show CDR1 as LGHNA and CDR2 as YNFKEQ. The CDR3 region is CASSQGSLTGYNEQFF. The CDR3 DNA sequence: TGTGCCAGCAGCCAAGGGAGTCTGACAGGTTACAATGAGCAGTTCTTC.

There are a few counts of this clone. The chain combines TRBV5-1 with TRBJ1-5; D call uncertain. The germline V gene has CDR1 SGHRS and CDR2 YFSETQ. V was clipped by 1 base and J by 0 bases, with 8 bases between them. This CDR3 spans 15 amino acids. CDR3 coding DNA: TGCGCCAGCAGCTTGTGGCAGGATAGCAATCAGCCCCAGCATTTT. It is translated as CASSLWQDSNQPQHF.

The chain employs TRBV7-2 and TRBJ2-1, with 12 bases aligning to TRBD2. The V and J ends lost 4 bases and 0 bases, in that order; junction bases with no gene match: 10. This CDR3 contains 19 residues. Germline V gene sequence: CDR1 SGHTA, CDR2 FQGNSA. CDR3 region: CASSSTSGGSSYSYNEQFF. The DNA of the CDR3 is TGTGCCAGCAGCTCGACTAGCGGGGGCTCCTCCTACTCCTACAATGAGCAGTTCTTC.

The chain uses TRBV6-5 and TRBJ2-3; D possibly corresponds to TRBD1 (6 bases). Germline CDR1 is MNHEY and CDR2 is SVGAGI. Trimming left V 7 bases short and J 4 bases short, with 15 bases between. The CDR3 has 14 residues. CDR3 in amino acids: CASTRGQGPDTQYF. Written as DNA, the CDR3 is TGTGCCAGCACTCGAGGTCAGGGGCCAGATACGCAGTATTTT.

This chain connects TRBV21-1 to TRBJ1-5; no check of the table's D call, TRBD1, against the DNA was made. TRBV21-1 is labeled a pseudogene. There are 16 residues in the CDR3. CDR3 nucleotides: TGTGCCAGCAGCAAAACCAGGGGGCGAAGCAATCAGCCCCAGCATTTT. Protein sequence: CASSKTRGRSNQPQHF.

This chain links TRBV7-3 with TRBJ2-7; TRBD2 is a possible D gene (6 bases). The CDR3 spans 13 residues. V lost 4 bases and J 5 bases, leaving 12 bases between the germline ends. The germline CDR1 and CDR2 sequences are SGHTA and FQGTGA. The CDR3 region has the DNA TGTGCCAGCAGCTCACGGAGGGGTCACGAGCAGTACTTC. Translated: CASSSRRGHEQYF. Variable domain in full (rest from reference TRBV7-3 and TRBJ2-7): GAGVSQTPSNKVTEKGKYVELRCDPISGHTALYWYRQSLGQGPEFLIYFQGTGAADDSGLPNDRFFAVRPEGSVSTLKIQRTERGDSAVYLCASSSRRGHEQYFGPGTRLTVT.

The chain carries TRBV5-1 and TRBJ1-1; the D gene is possibly TRBD1 (5 bases). Trimming pared 6 bases from V and 0 bases from J, leaving 12 bases between. Germline V gives CDR1 SGHRS, CDR2 YFSETQ. This CDR3 has 14 residues. The CDR3 sequence is CASKLQALNTEAFF. In DNA, the CDR3 is TGCGCCAGCAAACTACAGGCCCTGAACACTGAAGCTTTCTTT.

The V gene is TRBV30, the J gene TRBJ2-2; D call uncertain. The CDR3 is made up of 13 amino acids. Deletions cut 1 base from V and 5 bases from J, with 8 bases between. From germline, CDR1 is GTSNPN and CDR2 SVGIG (reference sequence). The CDR3 region has the DNA TGTGCCTGGAGTGCCCTCGAGACCGGGGAGCTGTTTTTT. Amino acids: CAWSALETGELFF.

V and J are TRBV11-2 and TRBJ2-2; 7 bases align to TRBD2. The CDR3 is 18 amino acids. Germline V gene lookup returns CDR1 SGHAT and CDR2 FQNNGV. The junction had 8 bases not matched to a gene; V was cut back by 1 base and J by 0 bases. CDR3 sequence: CASSLGGRGRANTGELFF. CDR3 coding DNA: TGTGCCAGCAGCTTAGGAGGGAGGGGAAGGGCGAACACCGGGGAGCTGTTTTTT.

This clone was seen only once. The genes are TRBV5-1 and TRBJ2-2; 7 bases are a match to TRBD1. The junction had 5 bases not matched to a gene; V was cut back by 0 bases and J by 6 bases. The V gene's germline CDR1 is SGHRS and CDR2 YFSETQ. This CDR3 has 15 residues. The CDR3 DNA reads TGCGCCAGCAGCTTGGCCGAGGGGGCGGCCGGGGAGCTGTTTTTT. Protein sequence: CASSLAEGAAGELFF.

The genes are TRBV3-1 (or the pseudogene TRBV3-2) and TRBJ2-2, with D maybe TRBD1 (6 bases). CDR1 and CDR2 (germline): LGHDT, YNNKEL (reference sequence). The CDR3 covers 15 residues. Trimming took 5 bases from V and 0 from J, leaving 10 bases between them. CDR3 loop: CASSAGTTNTGELFF. The DNA for the CDR3 is TGTGCCAGCAGCGCCGGGACAACGAACACCGGGGAGCTGTTTTTT.

This clone was counted once. The V gene is TRBV5-4, the J gene TRBJ1-1, with D possibly matching TRBD1 (6 bases). CDR3 size: 15 residues. Germline lookup yields CDR1 SGHNT and CDR2 YYREEE (reference sequence). The germline V and J ends were trimmed by 3 bases and 1 base, with 13 bases remaining between them. This CDR3 reads CASSSWKQGNTEAFF. The CDR3 nucleotides are TGTGCCAGCAGCTCCTGGAAACAGGGGAACACTGAAGCTTTCTTT.

CDR3 DNA: TGCGCCAGCAGCTCGGCAGAGGTTCAAGAGACCCAGTACTTC. Residues: CASSSAEVQETQYF. This chain uses TRBV5-1 with TRBJ2-5; the D is unclear. Trimming shortened V by 3 bases and J by 2 bases, and 11 bases separated the two germline ends. The CDR3 runs 14 residues. Germline V gene lookup returns CDR1 SGHRS and CDR2 YFSETQ.